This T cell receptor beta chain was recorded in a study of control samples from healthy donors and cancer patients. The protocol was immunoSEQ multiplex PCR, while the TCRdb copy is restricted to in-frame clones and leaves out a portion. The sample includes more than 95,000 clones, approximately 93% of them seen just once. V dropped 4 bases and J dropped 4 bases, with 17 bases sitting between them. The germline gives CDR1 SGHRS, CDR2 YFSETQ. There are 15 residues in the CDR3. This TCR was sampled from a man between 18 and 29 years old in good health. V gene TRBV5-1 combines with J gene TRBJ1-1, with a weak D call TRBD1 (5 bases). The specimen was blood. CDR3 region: CASSPYGGEGTEAFF. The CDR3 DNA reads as TGCGCCAGCAGCCCCTATGGGGGAGAGGGCACTGAAGCTTTCTTT. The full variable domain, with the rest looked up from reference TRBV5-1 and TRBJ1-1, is KAGVTQTPRYLIKTRGQQVTLSCSPISGHRSVSWYQQTPGQGLQFLFEYFSETQRNKGNFPGRFSGRQFSNSRSEMNVSTLELGDSALYLCASSPYGGEGTEAFFGQGTRLTVV.